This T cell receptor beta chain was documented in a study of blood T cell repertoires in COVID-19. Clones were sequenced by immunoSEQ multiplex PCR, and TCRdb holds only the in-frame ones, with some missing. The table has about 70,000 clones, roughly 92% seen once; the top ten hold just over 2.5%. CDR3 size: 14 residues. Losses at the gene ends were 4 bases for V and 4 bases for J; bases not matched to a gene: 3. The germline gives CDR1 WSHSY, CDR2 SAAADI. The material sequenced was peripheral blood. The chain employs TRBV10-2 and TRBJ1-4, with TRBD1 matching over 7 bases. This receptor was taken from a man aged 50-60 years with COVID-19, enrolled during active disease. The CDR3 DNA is TGCGCCAGCAGTGGACAGGGAAATAATGAAAAACTGTTTTTT. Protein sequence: CASSGQGNNEKLFF.